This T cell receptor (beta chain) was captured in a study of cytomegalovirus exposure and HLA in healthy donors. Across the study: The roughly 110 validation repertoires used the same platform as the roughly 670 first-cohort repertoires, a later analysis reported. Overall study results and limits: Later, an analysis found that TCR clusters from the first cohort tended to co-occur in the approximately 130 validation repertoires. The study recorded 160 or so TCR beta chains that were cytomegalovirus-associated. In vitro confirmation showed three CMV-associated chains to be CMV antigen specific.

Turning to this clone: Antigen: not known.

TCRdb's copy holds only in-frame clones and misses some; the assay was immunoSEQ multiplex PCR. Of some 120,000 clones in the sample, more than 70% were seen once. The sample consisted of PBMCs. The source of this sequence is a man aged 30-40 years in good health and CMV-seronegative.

The CDR3, as DNA: TGTGCCAGCAGCCCTACGGAGGCCGGCACTGAAGCTTTCTTT. This codes for CASSPTEAGTEAFF. The chain carries TRBV7-9 and TRBJ1-1; D is uncertain. V lost 5 bases, J lost 4 bases, and 14 bases lay in between. The CDR3 consists of 14 residues. Germline values: CDR1 SEHNR, CDR2 FQNEAQ (reference sequence).